This T cell receptor beta chain comes out of a study of cytomegalovirus exposure and HLA in healthy donors. Overall study: The study's early data release held about 77 million unique TCRs from HLA-typed donors.

Study-wide findings and caveats: Diagnosis of cytomegalovirus status made by the classifier reportedly showed high specificity and sensitivity. Reportedly, TCR beta sequences accurately predicted HLA-A and HLA-B alleles in most subjects.

In the case of this clone: What it binds is unknown.

Deletions cut 0 bases from V and 2 bases from J, with 6 bases between. The germline V gene encodes CDR1 SGHKS and CDR2 YYEKEE (reference sequence). CDR3 length: 14 residues. Primers included in the PCR were 60 Vbeta and 13 Jbeta primers. Sequenced by immunoSEQ multiplex PCR; TCRdb stores in-frame clones only, minus some. The profile shows about 160,000 clones, roughly 80% of them singletons. Sequenced: PBMCs. J is TRBJ1-3 and V is TRBV5-5; TRBD1 is a possible D gene (5 bases). This sequence originates from a woman between 45 and 60 years old in good health and CMV-seronegative. This chain's CDR3 is CASSLEGTGNTIYF. CDR3 coding DNA: TGTGCCAGCAGCTTGGAGGGGACTGGAAACACCATATATTTT.